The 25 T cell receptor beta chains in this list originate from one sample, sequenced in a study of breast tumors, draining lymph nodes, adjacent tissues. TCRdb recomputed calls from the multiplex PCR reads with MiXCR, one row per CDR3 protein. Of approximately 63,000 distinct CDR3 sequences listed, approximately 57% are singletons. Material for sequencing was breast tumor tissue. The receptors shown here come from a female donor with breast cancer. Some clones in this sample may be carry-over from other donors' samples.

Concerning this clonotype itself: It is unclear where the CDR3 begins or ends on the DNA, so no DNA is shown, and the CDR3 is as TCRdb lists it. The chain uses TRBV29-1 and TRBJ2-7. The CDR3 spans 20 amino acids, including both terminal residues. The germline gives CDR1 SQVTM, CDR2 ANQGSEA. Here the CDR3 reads CSVVYYFCASTRQGFDEQYF.

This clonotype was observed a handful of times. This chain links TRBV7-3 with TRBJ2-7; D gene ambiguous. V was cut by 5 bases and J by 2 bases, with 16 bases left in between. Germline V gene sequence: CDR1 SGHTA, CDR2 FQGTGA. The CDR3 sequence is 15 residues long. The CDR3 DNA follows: TGTGCCAGCAGCGGCCGAGGAGCTGGCACCTACGAGCAGTACTTC. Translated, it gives CASSGRGAGTYEQYF. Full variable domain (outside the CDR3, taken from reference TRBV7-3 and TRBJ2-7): GAGVSQTPSNKVTEKGKYVELRCDPISGHTALYWYRQSLGQGPEFLIYFQGTGAADDSGLPNDRFFAVRPEGSVSTLKIQRTERGDSAVYLCASSGRGAGTYEQYFGPGTRLTVT.

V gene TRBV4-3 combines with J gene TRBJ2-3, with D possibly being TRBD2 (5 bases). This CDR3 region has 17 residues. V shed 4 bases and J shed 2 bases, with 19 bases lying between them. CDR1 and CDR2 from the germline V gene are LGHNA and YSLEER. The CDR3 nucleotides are TGCGCCAGCAGCCGGAGATTCCCCGGGGAGTACACAGATACGCAGTATTTT. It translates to CASSRRFPGEYTDTQYF.

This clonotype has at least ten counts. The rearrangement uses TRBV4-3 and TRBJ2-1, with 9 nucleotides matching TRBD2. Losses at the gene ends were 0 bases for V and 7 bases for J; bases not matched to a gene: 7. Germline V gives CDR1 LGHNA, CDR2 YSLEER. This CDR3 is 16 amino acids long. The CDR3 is CASSQDGAGGVNEQFF. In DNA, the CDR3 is TGCGCCAGCAGCCAAGATGGTGCGGGGGGGGTAAATGAGCAGTTCTTC.

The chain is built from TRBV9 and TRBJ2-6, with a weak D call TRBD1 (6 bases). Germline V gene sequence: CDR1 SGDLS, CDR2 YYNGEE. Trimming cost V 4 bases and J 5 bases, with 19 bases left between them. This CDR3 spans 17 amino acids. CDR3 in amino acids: CASSTGQGDRRANVLTF. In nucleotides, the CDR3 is TGTGCCAGCAGCACGGGACAAGGGGATCGAAGGGCCAACGTCCTGACTTTC.

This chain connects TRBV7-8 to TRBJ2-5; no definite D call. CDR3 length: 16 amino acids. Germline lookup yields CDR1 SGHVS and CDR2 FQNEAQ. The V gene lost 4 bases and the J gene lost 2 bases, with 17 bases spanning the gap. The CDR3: CASSSPAHTFQETQYF. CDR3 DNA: TGTGCCAGCAGCTCTCCGGCACACACATTTCAAGAGACCCAGTACTTC.

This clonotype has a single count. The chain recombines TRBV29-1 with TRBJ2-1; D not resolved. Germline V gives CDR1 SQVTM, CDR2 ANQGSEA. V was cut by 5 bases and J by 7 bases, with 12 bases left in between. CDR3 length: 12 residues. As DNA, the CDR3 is TGCAGCGTTAAACTGGTAGAAAATGAGCAGTTCTTC. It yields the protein CSVKLVENEQFF.

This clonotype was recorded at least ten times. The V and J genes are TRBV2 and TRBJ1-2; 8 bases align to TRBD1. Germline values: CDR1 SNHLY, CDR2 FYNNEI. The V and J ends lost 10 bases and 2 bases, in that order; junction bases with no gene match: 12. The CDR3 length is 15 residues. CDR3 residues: CANREDREKNYGYTF. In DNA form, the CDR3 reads TGTGCCAACCGGGAGGACAGGGAGAAAAACTATGGCTACACCTTC.

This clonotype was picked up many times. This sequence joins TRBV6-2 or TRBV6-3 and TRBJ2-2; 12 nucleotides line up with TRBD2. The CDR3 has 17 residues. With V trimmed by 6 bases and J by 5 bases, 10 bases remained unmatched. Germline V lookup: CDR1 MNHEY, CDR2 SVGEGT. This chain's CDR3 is CASRRGTSGFFTGELFF. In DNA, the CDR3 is TGTGCCAGCAGGCGGGGGACTAGCGGGTTTTTTACCGGGGAGCTGTTTTTT.

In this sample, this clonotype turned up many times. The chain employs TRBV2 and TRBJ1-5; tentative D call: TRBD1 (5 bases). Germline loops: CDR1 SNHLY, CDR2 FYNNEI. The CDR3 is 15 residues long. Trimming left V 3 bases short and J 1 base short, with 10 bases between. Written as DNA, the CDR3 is TGTGCCAGCAGTGACAGGGTGATCAGCAATCAGCCCCAGCATTTT. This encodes CASSDRVISNQPQHF.

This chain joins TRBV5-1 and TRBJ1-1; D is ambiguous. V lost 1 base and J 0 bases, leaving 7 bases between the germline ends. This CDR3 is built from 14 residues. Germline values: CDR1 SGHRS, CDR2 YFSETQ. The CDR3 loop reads CASSLRQLNTEAFF. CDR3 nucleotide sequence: TGCGCCAGCAGCTTGAGACAACTGAACACTGAAGCTTTCTTT.

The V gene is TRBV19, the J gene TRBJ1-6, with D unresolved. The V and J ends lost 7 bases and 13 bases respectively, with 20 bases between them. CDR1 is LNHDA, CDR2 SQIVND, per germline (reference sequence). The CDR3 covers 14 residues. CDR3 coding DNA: TGTGCCAGTACTACGAGTGGGGTTGGGTTTCCCCTCCACTTT. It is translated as CASTTSGVGFPLHF.

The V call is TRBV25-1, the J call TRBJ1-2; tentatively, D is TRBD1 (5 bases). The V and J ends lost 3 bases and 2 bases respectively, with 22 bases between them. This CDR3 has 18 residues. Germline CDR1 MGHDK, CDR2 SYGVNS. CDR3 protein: CASSDSGWGNPKNYGYTF. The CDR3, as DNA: TGTGCCAGCAGTGATTCAGGGTGGGGGAACCCAAAAAACTATGGCTACACCTTC.

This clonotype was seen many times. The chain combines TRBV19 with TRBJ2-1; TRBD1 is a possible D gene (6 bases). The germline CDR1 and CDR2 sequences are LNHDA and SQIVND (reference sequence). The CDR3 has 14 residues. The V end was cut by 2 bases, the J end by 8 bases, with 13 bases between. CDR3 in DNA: TGTGCCAGTAGTATATGGGGACACAGAGATGAGCAGTTCTTC. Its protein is CASSIWGHRDEQFF. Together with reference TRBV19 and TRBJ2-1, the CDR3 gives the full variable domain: DGGITQSPKYLFRKEGQNVTLSCEQNLNHDAMYWYRQDPGQGLRLIYYSQIVNDFQKGDIAEGYSVSREKKESFPLTVTSAQKNPTAFYLCASSIWGHRDEQFFGPGTRLTVL.

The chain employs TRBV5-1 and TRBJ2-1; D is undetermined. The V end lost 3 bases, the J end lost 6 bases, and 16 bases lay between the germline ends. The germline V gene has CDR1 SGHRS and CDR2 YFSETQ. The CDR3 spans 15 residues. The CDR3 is CASSYDNRVGNEQFF. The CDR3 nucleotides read TGCGCCAGCAGCTACGACAATCGTGTAGGCAATGAGCAGTTCTTC.

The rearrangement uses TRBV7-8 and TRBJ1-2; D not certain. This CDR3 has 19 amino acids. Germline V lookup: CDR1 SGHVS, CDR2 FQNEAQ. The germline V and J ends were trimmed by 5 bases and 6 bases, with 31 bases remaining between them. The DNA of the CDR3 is TGTGCCAGCAGCGTTGAAGAATTCCAGGTCCCCGCCAGTGCGGATGGCTACACCTTC. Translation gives CASSVEEFQVPASADGYTF.

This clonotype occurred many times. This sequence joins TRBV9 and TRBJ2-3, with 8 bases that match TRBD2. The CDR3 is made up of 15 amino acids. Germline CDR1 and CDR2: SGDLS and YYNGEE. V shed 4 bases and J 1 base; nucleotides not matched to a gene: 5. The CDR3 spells CASSPSGRRTDTQYF. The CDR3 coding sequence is TGTGCCAGCAGCCCAAGCGGGAGACGCACAGATACGCAGTATTTT. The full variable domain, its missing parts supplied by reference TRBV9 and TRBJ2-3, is DSGVTQTPKHLITATGQRVTLRCSPRSGDLSVYWYQQSLDQGLQFLIQYYNGEERAKGNILERFSAQQFPDLHSELNLSSLELGDSALYFCASSPSGRRTDTQYFGPGTRLTVL.

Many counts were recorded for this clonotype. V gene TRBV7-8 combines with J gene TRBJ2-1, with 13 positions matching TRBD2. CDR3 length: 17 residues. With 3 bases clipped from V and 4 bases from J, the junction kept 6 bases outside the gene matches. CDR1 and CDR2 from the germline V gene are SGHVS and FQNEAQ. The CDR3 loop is CASSFRLAGGKYNEQFF. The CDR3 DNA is TGTGCCAGCAGCTTTAGACTAGCGGGGGGAAAGTACAATGAGCAGTTCTTC.

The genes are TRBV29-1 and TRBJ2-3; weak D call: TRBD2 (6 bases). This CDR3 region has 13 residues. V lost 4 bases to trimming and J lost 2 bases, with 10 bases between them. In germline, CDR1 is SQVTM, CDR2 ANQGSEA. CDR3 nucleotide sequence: TGCAGCGTTGGCAAGGACTACACAGATACGCAGTATTTT. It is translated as CSVGKDYTDTQYF.

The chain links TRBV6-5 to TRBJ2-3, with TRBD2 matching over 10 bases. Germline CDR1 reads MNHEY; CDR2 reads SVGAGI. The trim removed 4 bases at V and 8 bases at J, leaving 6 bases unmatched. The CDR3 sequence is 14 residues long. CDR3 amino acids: CASSSTSGITTQYF. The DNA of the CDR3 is TGTGCCAGCAGTTCTACTAGCGGGATTACTACGCAGTATTTT.

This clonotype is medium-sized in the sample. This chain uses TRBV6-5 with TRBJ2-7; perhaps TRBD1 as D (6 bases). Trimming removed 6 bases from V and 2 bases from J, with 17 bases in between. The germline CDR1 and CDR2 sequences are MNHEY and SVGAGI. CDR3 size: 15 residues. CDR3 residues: CASRPDRRGPYEQYF. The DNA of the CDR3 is TGTGCCAGCAGACCCGACAGGAGAGGGCCCTACGAGCAGTACTTC.

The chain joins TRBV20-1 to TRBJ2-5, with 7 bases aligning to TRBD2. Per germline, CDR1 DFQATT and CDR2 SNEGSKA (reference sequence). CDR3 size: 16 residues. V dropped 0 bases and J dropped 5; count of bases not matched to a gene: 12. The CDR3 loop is CSAREMTSAGDETQYF. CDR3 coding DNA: TGCAGTGCTAGAGAAATGACGTCGGCGGGAGATGAGACCCAGTACTTC.

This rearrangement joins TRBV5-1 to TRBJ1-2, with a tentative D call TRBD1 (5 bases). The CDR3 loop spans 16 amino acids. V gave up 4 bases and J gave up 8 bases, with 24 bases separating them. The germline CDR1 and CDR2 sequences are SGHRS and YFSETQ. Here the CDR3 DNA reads TGCGCCAGCAGCCGGTCCCAGGGACCAATACCTGGCGGCTACACCTTC. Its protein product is CASSRSQGPIPGGYTF.

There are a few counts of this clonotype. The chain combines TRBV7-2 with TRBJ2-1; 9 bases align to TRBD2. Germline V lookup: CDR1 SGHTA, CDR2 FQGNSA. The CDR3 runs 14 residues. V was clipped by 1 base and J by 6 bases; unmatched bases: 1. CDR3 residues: CASSLGGRANEQFF. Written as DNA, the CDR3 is TGTGCCAGCAGCTTAGGCGGGAGGGCCAATGAGCAGTTCTTC. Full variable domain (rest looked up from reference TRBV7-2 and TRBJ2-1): GAGVSQSPSNKVTEKGKDVELRCDPISGHTALYWYRQSLGQGLEFLIYFQGNSAPDKSGLPSDRFSAERTGGSVSTLTIQRTQQEDSAVYLCASSLGGRANEQFFGPGTRLTVL.

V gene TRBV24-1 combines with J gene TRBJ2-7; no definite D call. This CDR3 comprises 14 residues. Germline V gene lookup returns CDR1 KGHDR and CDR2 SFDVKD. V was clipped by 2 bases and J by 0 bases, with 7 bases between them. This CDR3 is CATSDSLRSYEQYF. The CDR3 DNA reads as TGTGCCACCAGTGATTCCCTGCGCTCCTACGAGCAGTACTTC.